This paragraph reports one T cell receptor beta chain. The sample originates from a study of cytomegalovirus exposure and HLA in healthy donors. The length of the CDR3 is 13 residues. Germline V lookup: CDR1 SGHRS, CDR2 YFSETQ. V was shortened by 4 bases and J by 2 bases, with 9 bases between the two germline ends. Vbeta (60) and Jbeta (13) primers were used in the PCR. Clones were read by immunoSEQ multiplex PCR, and TCRdb kept only the in-frame ones, dropping some. This sample yields hundreds of thousands of clones, of which about 87% are seen a single time; 2% to 3% belongs to the top ten. The origin of this receptor is a woman aged 18-29 years in good health and CMV-seronegative. Sample: PBMCs. This chain uses TRBV5-1 with TRBJ2-5; the D gene is possibly TRBD2 (5 bases). CDR3 bases: TGCGCCAGCAGCCCTGGACTGCAAGAGACCCAGTACTTC. Its protein is CASSPGLQETQYF.